This T cell receptor beta chain was sequenced in a study of blood T cell repertoires in COVID-19. At the level of the study: There were acute and convalescent COVID-19 samples, and they came from the United States, Italy and Spain. The analysed material was cDNA or gDNA that came from T cells, B-cell-depleted T cells, or PBMCs.

The ends were cut back, 0 bases at V and 1 base at J, with 10 bases in the middle. Germline CDR1 and CDR2: LNHDA and SQIVND (reference sequence). The CDR3 consists of 16 residues. In the study's own analysis: Researchers report that nucleated cell counts were estimated from reference gene primer amplification. Profiled with immunoSEQ multiplex PCR; TCRdb holds only in-frame clones, not every one. V and J calls and clone size are given by that table; D and trimming were obtained from the DNA. The sample has 250,000 to 350,000 clones, roughly 90% seen once. This clonotype was sampled from a man aged 18 to 35 with active or convalescent COVID-19. The sequenced sample consisted of peripheral blood. The chain has TRBV19 and TRBJ2-1; no firm D call. The CDR3: CASSIDHGSSYNEQFF. For the CDR3, the DNA is TGTGCCAGTAGTATAGATCACGGGTCTTCCTACAATGAGCAGTTCTTC.